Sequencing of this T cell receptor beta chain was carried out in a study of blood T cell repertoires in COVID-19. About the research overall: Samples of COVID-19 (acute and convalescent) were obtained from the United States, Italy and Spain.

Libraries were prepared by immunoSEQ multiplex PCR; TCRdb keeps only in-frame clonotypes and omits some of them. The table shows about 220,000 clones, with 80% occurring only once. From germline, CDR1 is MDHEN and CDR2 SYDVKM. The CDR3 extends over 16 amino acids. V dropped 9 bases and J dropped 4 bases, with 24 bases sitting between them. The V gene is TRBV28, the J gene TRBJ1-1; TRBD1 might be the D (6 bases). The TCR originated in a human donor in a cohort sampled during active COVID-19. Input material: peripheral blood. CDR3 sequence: CASIGQLSARSTEAFF. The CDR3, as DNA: TGTGCCAGTATCGGACAGCTATCGGCCCGCAGCACTGAAGCTTTCTTT. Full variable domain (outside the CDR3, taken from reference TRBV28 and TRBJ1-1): DVKVTQSSRYLVKRTGEKVFLECVQDMDHENMFWYRQDPGLGLRLIYFSYDVKMKEKGDIPEGYSVSREKKERFSLILESASTNQTSMYLCASIGQLSARSTEAFFGQGTRLTVV.